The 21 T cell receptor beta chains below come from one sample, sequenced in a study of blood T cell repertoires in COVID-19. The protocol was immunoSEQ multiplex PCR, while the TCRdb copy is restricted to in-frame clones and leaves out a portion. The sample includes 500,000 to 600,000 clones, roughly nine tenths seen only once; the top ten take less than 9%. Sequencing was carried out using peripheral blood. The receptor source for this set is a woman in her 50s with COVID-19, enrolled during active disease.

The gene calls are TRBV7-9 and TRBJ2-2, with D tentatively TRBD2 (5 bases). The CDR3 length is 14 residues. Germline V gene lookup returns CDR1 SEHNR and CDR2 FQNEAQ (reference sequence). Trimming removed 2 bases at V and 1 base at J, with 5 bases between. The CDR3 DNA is TGTGCCAGCAGCTTACGGGGGAACACCGGGGAGCTGTTTTTT. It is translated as CASSLRGNTGELFF.

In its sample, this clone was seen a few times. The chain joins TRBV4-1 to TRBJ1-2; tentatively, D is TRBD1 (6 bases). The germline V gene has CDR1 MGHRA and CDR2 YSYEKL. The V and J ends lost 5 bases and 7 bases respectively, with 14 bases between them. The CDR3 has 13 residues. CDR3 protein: CASSSQGITGYTF. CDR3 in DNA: TGCGCCAGCAGCTCACAGGGCATTACTGGCTACACCTTC.

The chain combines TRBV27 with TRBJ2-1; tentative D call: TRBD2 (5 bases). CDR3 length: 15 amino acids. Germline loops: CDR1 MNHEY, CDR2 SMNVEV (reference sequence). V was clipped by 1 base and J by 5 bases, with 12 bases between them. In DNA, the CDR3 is TGTGCCAGCAGTTTATGGGCTAGCTTGGACAATGAGCAGTTCTTC. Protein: CASSLWASLDNEQFF.

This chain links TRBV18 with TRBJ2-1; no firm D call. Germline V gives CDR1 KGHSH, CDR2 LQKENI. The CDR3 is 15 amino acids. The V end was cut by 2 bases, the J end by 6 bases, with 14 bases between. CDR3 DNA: TGTGCCAGCTCACCAGGCCAGCCGCAGGCCAATGAGCAGTTCTTC. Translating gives CASSPGQPQANEQFF.

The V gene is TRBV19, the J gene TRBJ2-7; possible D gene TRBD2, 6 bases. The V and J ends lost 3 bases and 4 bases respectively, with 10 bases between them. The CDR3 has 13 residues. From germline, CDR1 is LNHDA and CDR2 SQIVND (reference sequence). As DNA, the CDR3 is TGTGCCAGTAGTATCGGGAGCGATTACGAGCAGTACTTC. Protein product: CASSIGSDYEQYF. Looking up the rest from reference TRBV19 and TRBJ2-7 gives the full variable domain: DGGITQSPKYLFRKEGQNVTLSCEQNLNHDAMYWYRQDPGQGLRLIYYSQIVNDFQKGDIAEGYSVSREKKESFPLTVTSAQKNPTAFYLCASSIGSDYEQYFGPGTRLTVT.

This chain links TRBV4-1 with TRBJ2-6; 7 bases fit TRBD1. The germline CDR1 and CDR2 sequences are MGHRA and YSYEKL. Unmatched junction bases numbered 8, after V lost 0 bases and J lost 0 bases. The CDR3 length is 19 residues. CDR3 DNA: TGCGCCAGCAGCCAAGATCCGACAGGGACCTTCTCTGGGGCCAACGTCCTGACTTTC. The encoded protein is CASSQDPTGTFSGANVLTF.

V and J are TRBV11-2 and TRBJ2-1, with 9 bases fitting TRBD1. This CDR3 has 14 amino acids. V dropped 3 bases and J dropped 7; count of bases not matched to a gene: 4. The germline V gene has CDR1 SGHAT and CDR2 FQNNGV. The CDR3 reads CASSLRTGANEQFF. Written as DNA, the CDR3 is TGTGCCAGCAGCTTGCGGACAGGGGCGAATGAGCAGTTCTTC.

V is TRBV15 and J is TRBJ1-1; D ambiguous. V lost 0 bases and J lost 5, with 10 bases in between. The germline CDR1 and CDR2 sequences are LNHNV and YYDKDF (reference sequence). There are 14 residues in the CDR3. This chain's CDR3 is CATSRDIRETEAFF. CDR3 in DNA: TGTGCCACCAGCAGAGATATTCGAGAAACTGAAGCTTTCTTT.

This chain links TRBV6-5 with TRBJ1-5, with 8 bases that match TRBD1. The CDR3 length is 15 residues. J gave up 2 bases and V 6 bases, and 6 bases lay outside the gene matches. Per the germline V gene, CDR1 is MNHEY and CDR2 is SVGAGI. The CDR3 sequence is CASSRQGPRNQPQHF. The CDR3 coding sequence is TGTGCCAGCAGCCGACAGGGGCCGCGCAATCAGCCCCAGCATTTT.

This CDR3 is CASSQNGGNSYEQYF. CDR3 DNA sequence: TGTGCCAGCTCTCAGAACGGGGGTAACTCCTACGAGCAGTACTTC. The rearrangement uses TRBV18 and TRBJ2-7; perhaps TRBD2 as D (6 bases). Germline CDR1 reads KGHSH; CDR2 reads LQKENI. V lost 6 bases to trimming and J lost 0 bases, with 15 bases between them. The CDR3 spans 15 residues. Full variable domain (missing parts from reference TRBV18 and TRBJ2-7): NAGVMQNPRHLVRRRGQEARLRCSPMKGHSHVYWYRQLPEEGLKFMVYLQKENIIDESGMPKERFSAEFPKEGPSILRIQQVVRGDSAAYFCASSQNGGNSYEQYFGPGTRLTVT.

This CDR3 is CASSIGSGGATNEKLFF. DNA for the CDR3: TGTGCCAGTAGTATAGGGAGTGGAGGGGCAACTAATGAAAAACTGTTTTTT. The chain has TRBV19 and TRBJ1-4; a weak D match, TRBD1 (5 bases). Germline CDR1 and CDR2: LNHDA and SQIVND (reference sequence). The CDR3 is 17 amino acids. Trimming cost V 1 base and J 0 bases, with 12 bases left between them. Using reference TRBV19 and TRBJ1-4 for the parts outside the CDR3, the full variable domain is DGGITQSPKYLFRKEGQNVTLSCEQNLNHDAMYWYRQDPGQGLRLIYYSQIVNDFQKGDIAEGYSVSREKKESFPLTVTSAQKNPTAFYLCASSIGSGGATNEKLFFGSGTQLSVL.

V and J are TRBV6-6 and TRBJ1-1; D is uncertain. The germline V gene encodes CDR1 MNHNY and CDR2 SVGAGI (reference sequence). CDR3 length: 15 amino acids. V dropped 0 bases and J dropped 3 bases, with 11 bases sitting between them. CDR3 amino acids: CASSYSGSADTEAFF. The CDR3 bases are TGTGCCAGCAGTTACTCTGGCAGTGCGGACACTGAAGCTTTCTTT.

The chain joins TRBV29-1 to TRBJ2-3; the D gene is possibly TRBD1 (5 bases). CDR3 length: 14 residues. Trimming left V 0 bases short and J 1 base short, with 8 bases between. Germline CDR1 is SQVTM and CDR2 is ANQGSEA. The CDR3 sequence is CSVEDVGGTDTQYF. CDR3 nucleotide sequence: TGCAGCGTTGAAGACGTAGGGGGCACAGATACGCAGTATTTT.

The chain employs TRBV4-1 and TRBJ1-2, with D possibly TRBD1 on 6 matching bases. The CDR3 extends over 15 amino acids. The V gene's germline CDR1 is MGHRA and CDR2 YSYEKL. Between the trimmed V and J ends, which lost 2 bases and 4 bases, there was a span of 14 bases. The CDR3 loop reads CASSQTYRVGYGYTF. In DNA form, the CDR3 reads TGCGCCAGCAGCCAAACCTACAGGGTGGGCTATGGCTACACCTTC.

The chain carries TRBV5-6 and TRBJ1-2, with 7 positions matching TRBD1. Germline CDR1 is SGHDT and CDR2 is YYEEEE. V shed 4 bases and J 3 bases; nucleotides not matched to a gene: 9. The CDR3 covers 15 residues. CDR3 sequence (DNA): TGTGCCAGCAGCCGCGCGCCGGGACAGCACTATGGCTACACCTTC. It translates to CASSRAPGQHYGYTF. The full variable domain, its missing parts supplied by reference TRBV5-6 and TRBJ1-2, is DAGVTQSPTHLIKTRGQQVTLRCSPKSGHDTVSWYQQALGQGPQFIFQYYEEEERQRGNFPDRFSGHQFPNYSSELNVNALLLGDSALYLCASSRAPGQHYGYTFGSGTRLTVV.

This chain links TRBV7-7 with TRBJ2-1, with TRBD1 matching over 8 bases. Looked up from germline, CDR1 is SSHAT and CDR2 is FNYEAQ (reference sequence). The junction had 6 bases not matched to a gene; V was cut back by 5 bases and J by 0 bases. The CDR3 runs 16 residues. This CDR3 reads CASSRDRLSSYNEQFF. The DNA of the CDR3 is TGTGCCAGCAGCAGGGACAGGCTGAGCTCCTACAATGAGCAGTTCTTC. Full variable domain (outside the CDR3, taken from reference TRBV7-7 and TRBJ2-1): GAGVSQSPRYKVTKRGQDVTLRCDPISSHATLYWYQQALGQGPEFLTYFNYEAQPDKSGLPSDRFSAERPEGSISTLTIQRTEQRDSAMYRCASSRDRLSSYNEQFFGPGTRLTVL.

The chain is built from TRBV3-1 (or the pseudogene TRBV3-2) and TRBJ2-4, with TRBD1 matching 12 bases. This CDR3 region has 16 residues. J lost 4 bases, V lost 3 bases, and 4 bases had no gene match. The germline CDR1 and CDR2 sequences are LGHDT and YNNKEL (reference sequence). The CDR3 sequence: CASSQGTGGRKNIQYF. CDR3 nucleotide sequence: TGTGCCAGCAGCCAGGGGACAGGGGGCAGAAAAAACATTCAGTACTTC.

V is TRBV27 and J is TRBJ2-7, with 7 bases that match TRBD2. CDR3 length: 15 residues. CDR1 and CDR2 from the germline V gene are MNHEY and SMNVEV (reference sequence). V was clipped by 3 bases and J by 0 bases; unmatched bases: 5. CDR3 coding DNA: TGTGCCAGCAGTTTGGGAGGGCCCCACTCCTACGAGCAGTACTTC. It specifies CASSLGGPHSYEQYF.

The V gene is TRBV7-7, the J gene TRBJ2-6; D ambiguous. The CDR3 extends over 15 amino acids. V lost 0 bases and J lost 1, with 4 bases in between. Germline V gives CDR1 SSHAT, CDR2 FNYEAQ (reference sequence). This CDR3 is CASSLAVSGANVLTF. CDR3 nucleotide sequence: TGTGCCAGCAGCTTAGCCGTATCTGGGGCCAACGTCCTGACTTTC.

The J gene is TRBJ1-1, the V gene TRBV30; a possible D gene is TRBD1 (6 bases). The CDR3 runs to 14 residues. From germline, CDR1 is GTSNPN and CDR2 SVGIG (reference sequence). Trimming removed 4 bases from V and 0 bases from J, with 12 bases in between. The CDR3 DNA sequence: TGTGCCTGGACTGGACAGTTCATGAACACTGAAGCTTTCTTT. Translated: CAWTGQFMNTEAFF.

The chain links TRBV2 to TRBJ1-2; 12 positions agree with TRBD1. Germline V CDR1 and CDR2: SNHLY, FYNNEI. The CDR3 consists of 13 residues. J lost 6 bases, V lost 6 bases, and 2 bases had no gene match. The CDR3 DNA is TGTGCCAGCAGGGGACAGGGGGCGGATGGCTACACCTTC. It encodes CASRGQGADGYTF.